This TCR beta chain emerged from a study of cytomegalovirus exposure and HLA in healthy donors. Amplification used 60 Vbeta primers and 13 Jbeta primers. Only in-frame clones appear in the TCRdb table, and some are missing; sequencing was by immunoSEQ multiplex PCR. The repertoire holds more than 200,000 clones, 75% to 80% seen once, with around 2% in the top ten. Whole-study findings and limits: In vitro assays verified that three CMV-associated chains recognized CMV antigens specifically. After further analysis at a later stage, roughly 15,000 TCR beta sequences were associated with HLA alleles at 0.05 false discovery rate. CMV serostatus stood as the only immune exposure information on hand.

Turning to this clone: The antigen remains undetermined.

The sequence derives from a man between 18 and 35 years old in good health and CMV-seronegative. What was sequenced was PBMCs.

The CDR3 spells CASSVGRSSSYEQYF. CDR3 in DNA: TGTGCCAGCAGCGTAGGGAGGAGTTCCAGCTACGAGCAGTACTTC. The chain employs TRBV9 and TRBJ2-7; maybe TRBD2 (5 bases). CDR1 is SGDLS and CDR2 is YYNGEE in the germline V gene. V was trimmed by 0 bases and J by 3 bases, leaving 13 bases between them. The CDR3 totals 15 residues.